What follows describes a single T cell receptor (beta chain). What this receptor recognizes is not known. The record has no base qualities; no much larger clone is one base away. This sample stems from a study of T cell responses to AZD1222 COVID-19 vaccine (dated by TCRdb to the early 2020s). With regard to the full study: AZD1222 recipients whose second dose came at about 4 weeks and those whose second dose came at about 12 weeks were combined into one group, since spike-specific TCR depth and breadth did not differ between the two schedules. TCR sequencing covered over 230 trial participants: 200 to 220 given two doses of AZD1222 and 26 given two doses of MenACWY control vaccine. Trial participants were enrolled into age subgroups of 18-55, 56-69 and 70-plus years, which contained around 140, 26 and 57 TCR-sequenced participants, respectively.

The full study reports these points: Most participants were white British and females outnumbered males, and the authors suggested that clonal diversity may have been underestimated. After two AZD1222 doses, spike-specific TCR breadth and depth were significantly higher than at day 0 and than in MenACWY recipients. In the small 56-69-year group, the increase in depth fell short of significance, most likely because of low power. Conclusions about previously exposed vaccinees were limited because only a handful of AZD1222 recipients were SARS-CoV-2 seropositive at baseline. Because no samples from the day 14 peak response were available, repertoires could be characterized only after the peak T cell response. CD4 TCRs associated with the vaccine covered the entire spike protein, and the dominant responses were in regions 160-218 and 743-854. Epitopes outside the regions mutated in the B.1.351 and B.1.1.7 variants were reportedly recognized by nearly half of the unique spike-specific TCRs.

The time point label corresponds to: baseline before first vaccination. Vaccinee samples were obtained from the UK trials COV001 and COV002, which included a single-blind randomized controlled phase 2/3 trial of AZD1222 (ChAdOx1 nCoV-19) in healthy adults. For TCRbeta chain sequencing, PBMC samples were collected from trial participants at day 0 and at day 28 after the second dose. The CDR3 starts with the cysteine, ends with the phenylalanine, and has 15 residues. This entry keeps only the CDR3 DNA: 45 bases, framed from base 1. From the germline V gene, CDR1 is SGHVS and CDR2 is FNYEAQ. V lost 4 bases and J lost 4 bases, and the count of bases not matched to a germline gene is 8. The CDR3 regions of human TCRbeta chains were analyzed by immunosequencing. On the study's bioinformatics: Repertoire TCRs were matched against a reference library of SARS-CoV-2-specific TCRs generated with the MIRA antigen-specificity platform. Breadth meant the fraction of unique TCRs that were SARS-CoV-2-associated, whereas depth meant the fraction of total T cells that were SARS-CoV-2-associated. Using the MIRA data, each spike-specific TCR was assigned both to the spike region to which the TCR was reactive and to a CD4 or CD8 class. Log10-transformed breadth and depth values were compared by one-way ANOVA with Sidak's multiple comparisons tests. In its TCRdb copy, this immuneACCESS table keeps in-frame sequences only and misses some clones. Where compared with another copy, unresolved V genes explain less than half of these, and the others have no known cause. That table gives V, J and clone size, and the DNA gave D and trimming. The sample table holds approximately 140,000 clones, of which 89% were seen once. Of the sample, 5% to 5.5% is held by the ten largest clones.

The TCR sequence derives from an adult in good health. The V and J segments used are TRBV7-6 and TRBJ1-1; TRBD1 matches 8 bases in the middle. The source material was peripheral blood, sampled on day 0 of AZD1222 vaccination. The sequenced DNA: TGTGCCAGCAGCTCCCAGGGGGCGCTGGGCACTGAAGCTTTCTTT. This gives the protein CASSSQGALGTEAFF.